This paragraph reports one TCR beta chain. Antigen: not known. The PCR had 60 Vbeta and 13 Jbeta primers. Some clones are missing from TCRdb's copy, which holds only in-frame ones; the method was immunoSEQ multiplex PCR. The data hold 110,000 to 150,000 clones, with 78% observed a single time. CDR1 is SQVTM and CDR2 is ANQGSEA in the germline V gene. The CDR3 has 18 residues. With V trimmed by 7 bases and J by 0 bases, 17 bases remained unmatched. This record comes from a study of cytomegalovirus exposure and HLA in healthy donors. Study results and caveats: A further, later analysis showed that HLA-associated TCR beta chains (compared with equally common others) were more clonally expanded.

The source is a woman younger than 30 in good health and CMV-seropositive. Specimen: PBMCs. The rearrangement uses TRBV29-1 and TRBJ2-7; 11 nucleotides line up with TRBD2. The CDR3 protein is CSAHGTSGKMVGSYEQYF. The CDR3 DNA reads as TGCAGCGCCCACGGGACTAGCGGAAAAATGGTCGGCTCCTACGAGCAGTACTTC.